The 15 T cell receptor beta chains below come from one sample, sequenced in a study of blood T cell repertoires in COVID-19. Measured with immunoSEQ multiplex PCR; TCRdb has only the in-frame clones, and not every one. Of 150,000 to 200,000 clones listed, 70% to 90% are singletons. Material for sequencing was peripheral blood. These receptors were taken from a man aged 55 to 70 with acute or convalescent COVID-19.

V is TRBV19 and J is TRBJ2-1, with 10 bases lining up with TRBD2. Germline CDR1 reads LNHDA; CDR2 reads SQIVND (reference sequence). The CDR3 has 15 residues. The trim removed 6 bases at V and 6 bases at J, leaving 8 bases unmatched. CDR3 loop: CASSRPGLARNEQFF. The CDR3 nucleotides are TGTGCCAGTAGCAGGCCGGGACTAGCGCGCAATGAGCAGTTCTTC.

This clone was recorded only once. The V and J genes are TRBV29-1 and TRBJ1-2, with D hard to call. The CDR3 runs 13 residues. In germline, CDR1 is SQVTM, CDR2 ANQGSEA. The V end was cut by 5 bases, the J end by 0 bases, with 10 bases between. CDR3: CSVQRVSNYGYTF. The CDR3 bases are TGCAGCGTTCAGAGGGTCTCTAACTATGGCTACACCTTC. Complete variable domain (other parts from reference TRBV29-1 and TRBJ1-2): SAVISQKPSRDICQRGTSLTIQCQVDSQVTMMFWYRQQPGQSLTLIATANQGSEATYESGFVIDKFPISRPNLTFSTLTVSNMSPEDSSIYLCSVQRVSNYGYTFGSGTRLTVV.

The chain is built from TRBV5-1 and TRBJ2-1; 12 bases agree with TRBD2. The J segment lost 7 bases and the V segment lost 3 bases, leaving 5 bases of the junction unmatched. CDR1 and CDR2 (germline): SGHRS, YFSETQ. The CDR3 is 15 amino acids. The DNA of the CDR3 is TGCGCCAGCAGCTGGACTAGCGGGATAGGAAATGAGCAGTTCTTC. Translated, it gives CASSWTSGIGNEQFF.

The V call is TRBV10-3, the J call TRBJ2-7, with 9 bases that match TRBD1. Losses at the gene ends were 2 bases for V and 5 bases for J; bases not matched to a gene: 10. The CDR3 has 16 amino acids. The V gene's germline CDR1 is ENHRY and CDR2 SYGVKD. The CDR3 coding sequence is TGTGCCATCAGTGAGACGCCGGGACAGGGAATCCACGAGCAGTACTTC. As protein: CAISETPGQGIHEQYF.

This clone was seen only a few times. The gene calls are TRBV2 and TRBJ2-2; TRBD1 aligns across 9 bases. This CDR3 is 17 amino acids long. The J segment lost 5 bases and the V segment lost 6 bases, leaving 13 bases of the junction unmatched. Germline V gene data show CDR1 as SNHLY and CDR2 as FYNNEI. CDR3 nucleotide sequence: TGTGCCAGCAGACCAAACCCCGGGACAGGGCGTACCGGGGAGCTGTTTTTT. As protein: CASRPNPGTGRTGELFF.

The chain employs TRBV19 and TRBJ1-1, with 7 positions matching TRBD1. Per germline, CDR1 LNHDA and CDR2 SQIVND (reference sequence). The CDR3 extends over 11 amino acids. V lost 5 bases, J lost 10 bases, and 4 bases stayed unmatched. The CDR3: CASSAGGGAFF. The CDR3 bases are TGTGCCAGTAGTGCAGGGGGTGGAGCTTTCTTT.

The rearrangement uses TRBV20-1 and TRBJ1-2, with 8 bases fitting TRBD1. Per the germline V gene, CDR1 is DFQATT and CDR2 is SNEGSKA (reference sequence). The V and J ends lost 5 bases and 4 bases, in that order; junction bases with no gene match: 0. The CDR3 is made up of 11 amino acids. The DNA of the CDR3 is TGCAGTGCTGGGACAGGCTATGGCTACACCTTC. The encoded protein is CSAGTGYGYTF.

The chain uses TRBV28 and TRBJ1-1; 9 bases are a match to TRBD1. J lost 10 bases, V lost 6 bases, and 15 bases had no gene match. The V gene's germline CDR1 is MDHEN and CDR2 SYDVKM. The CDR3 totals 15 residues. CDR3 coding DNA: TGTGCCAGCAGCCCGGGACAGGGTCTACCGGAGAGAGCTTTCTTT. Residues: CASSPGQGLPERAFF.

V usage is TRBV5-5 and J usage is TRBJ1-4, with a possible D match to TRBD1 (6 bases). This CDR3 contains 15 residues. V was pared by 0 bases and J by 5 bases, with 11 bases between. Germline V gene sequence: CDR1 SGHKS, CDR2 YYEKEE (reference sequence). CDR3 coding DNA: TGTGCCAGCAGCTTGGGCAGGGGTGGGAATGAAAAACTGTTTTTT. This encodes CASSLGRGGNEKLFF.

The chain combines TRBV6-1 with TRBJ1-6; possible D gene TRBD1, 6 bases. The CDR3 contains 15 residues. The germline CDR1 and CDR2 sequences are MNHNS and SASEGT. The ends were cut back, 1 base at V and 5 bases at J, with 9 bases in the middle. The CDR3 region has the DNA TGTGCCAGCAGTGAAGTAGGACAGAATAATTCACCCCTCCACTTT. It codes for CASSEVGQNNSPLHF.

The chain recombines TRBV5-8 with TRBJ1-3; 8 bases match TRBD1. V trimming: 4 bases; J trimming: 2 bases; junction bases outside the gene matches: 8. The CDR3 runs to 16 residues. Looked up from germline, CDR1 is SGHTS and CDR2 is YDEGEE. CDR3 coding DNA: TGTGCCAGCAGCCTATCAGGGGGCGTCACTGGAAACACCATATATTTT. It specifies CASSLSGGVTGNTIYF.

The chain carries TRBV7-2 and TRBJ2-7, with a tentative D call TRBD1 (5 bases). V lost 4 bases and J lost 6, with 13 bases in between. This CDR3 spans 13 amino acids. In germline, CDR1 is SGHTA, CDR2 FQGNSA. The CDR3 DNA sequence: TGTGCCAGCAGCTCCGGTTGGGGCGGCGAGCAGTACTTC. This encodes CASSSGWGGEQYF.

A few counts support this clone. The J gene is TRBJ2-7, the V gene TRBV3-1 (or the pseudogene TRBV3-2), with D tentatively TRBD1 (5 bases). Deletions cut 4 bases from V and 0 bases from J, with 13 bases between. The CDR3 has 15 residues. From germline, CDR1 is LGHDT and CDR2 YNNKEL (reference sequence). The CDR3 loop reads CASSPLGADSYEQYF. The CDR3 bases are TGTGCCAGCAGCCCCCTTGGGGCAGACTCCTACGAGCAGTACTTC.

V gene TRBV9 combines with J gene TRBJ2-5, with D tentatively TRBD1 (6 bases). Germline lookup yields CDR1 SGDLS and CDR2 YYNGEE. The CDR3 consists of 15 residues. Trimming took off 1 base at V and 3 bases at J, with 13 bases between the two ends. Here the CDR3 reads CASSVRAGVEETQYF. The CDR3, as DNA: TGTGCCAGCAGCGTACGGGCAGGGGTCGAAGAGACCCAGTACTTC.

V is TRBV9 and J is TRBJ1-2; D is ambiguous. Germline CDR1 is SGDLS and CDR2 is YYNGEE. The V end was cut by 2 bases, the J end by 0 bases, with 5 bases between. The CDR3 is made up of 13 amino acids. The CDR3 DNA follows: TGTGCCAGCAGCGTCGACACTAACTATGGCTACACCTTC. As protein: CASSVDTNYGYTF.